What follows are 10 T cell receptor beta chains derived from one specimen sequenced in a study of blood T cell repertoires in COVID-19. Sequencing was performed with immunoSEQ multiplex PCR; in TCRdb, only in-frame clones are kept and a portion is missing. The table lists fewer than 500,000 clones, 81% of them singletons. The sequenced material came from peripheral blood. The receptors shown here come from a human donor with acute or convalescent COVID-19. The donor label of this sample is uncertain.

This clone appeared a few times. This rearrangement joins TRBV28 to TRBJ2-5; D is possibly TRBD2 (5 bases). Trimming removed 3 bases at V and 9 bases at J, with 11 bases between. The length of the CDR3 is 12 residues. Germline V CDR1 and CDR2: MDHEN, SYDVKM. The CDR3 bases are TGTGCCAGCAGTTTGAGACCCGGGGCCCAGTACTTC. Encoded protein: CASSLRPGAQYF.

This sequence joins TRBV29-1 and TRBJ2-7; D not resolved. Germline CDR1 and CDR2: SQVTM and ANQGSEA. V was trimmed by 7 bases and J by 2 bases, leaving 9 bases between them. This CDR3 is built from 11 residues. For the CDR3, the DNA is TGCAGCGCCGCGGTCGCCTACGAGCAGTACTTC. Amino acids: CSAAVAYEQYF.

The chain couples TRBV10-1 to TRBJ2-1, with 10 positions matching TRBD2. Germline V gene data show CDR1 as WNHNN and CDR2 as SYGVQD (reference sequence). V was clipped by 0 bases and J by 8 bases; unmatched bases: 7. The length of the CDR3 is 16 residues. CDR3 residues: CASSESRAGGLDEQFF. The CDR3 DNA reads as TGCGCCAGCAGTGAGTCGAGAGCGGGGGGGCTTGATGAGCAGTTCTTC.

The sample holds a few counts of this clone. The sample holds other DNA sequences that translate to the same CDR3. V gene TRBV6-6 combines with J gene TRBJ1-5; the match to TRBD1 covers 11 bases. From germline, CDR1 is MNHNY and CDR2 SVGAGI (reference sequence). Losses at the gene ends were 4 bases for V and 6 bases for J; bases not matched to a gene: 5. The CDR3 totals 15 residues. This CDR3 is CASSSDRGLGQPQHF. CDR3 nucleotide sequence: TGTGCCAGCAGTTCGGACAGGGGGCTCGGTCAGCCCCAGCATTTT.

The chain recombines TRBV29-1 with TRBJ2-7; the match to TRBD2 covers 7 bases. The CDR3 loop spans 15 amino acids. V lost 1 base, J lost 2 bases, and 8 bases stayed unmatched. The germline V gene has CDR1 SQVTM and CDR2 ANQGSEA. CDR3 protein: CSVEVQSGAPYEQYF. The DNA for the CDR3 is TGCAGCGTTGAAGTTCAAAGCGGGGCCCCCTACGAGCAGTACTTC.

In its sample, this clone was seen a few times. The V and J genes are TRBV5-4 and TRBJ2-7; 10 nucleotides line up with TRBD2. The V gene end was trimmed by 3 bases and the J gene end by 0 bases; junction bases not matched to a gene: 3. CDR3 length equals 15 residues. Looked up from germline, CDR1 is SGHNT and CDR2 is YYREEE (reference sequence). The CDR3: CASSSGLADSYEQYF. The CDR3 DNA is TGTGCCAGCAGCTCCGGACTAGCGGACTCCTACGAGCAGTACTTC.

The CDR3, as DNA: TGTGCCAGCAGAGGGAAGAAAGCGGTTTCCTACGAGCAGTACTTC. It encodes CASRGKKAVSYEQYF. The chain couples TRBV6-6 to TRBJ2-7, with D maybe TRBD2 (5 bases). In germline, CDR1 is MNHNY, CDR2 SVGAGI (reference sequence). The CDR3 spans 15 residues. V lost 6 bases, J lost 1 base, and 16 bases lay in between.

The chain uses TRBV7-9 and TRBJ2-1, with 8 bases aligning to TRBD1. The CDR3 totals 16 residues. Germline V gene data show CDR1 as SEHNR and CDR2 as FQNEAQ (reference sequence). The trim removed 5 bases at V and 7 bases at J, leaving 13 bases unmatched. The CDR3 loop is CASSPGGLSSFNEQFF. CDR3 nucleotide sequence: TGTGCCAGCAGCCCAGGGGGCTTATCGTCGTTTAATGAGCAGTTCTTC.

This clone turned up a few times. The chain links TRBV2 to TRBJ1-4, with D possibly being TRBD1 (6 bases). Germline V CDR1 and CDR2: SNHLY, FYNNEI. V was clipped by 4 bases and J by 7 bases, with 13 bases between them. The CDR3 runs to 14 residues. The CDR3 sequence: CASSAWTASEKLFF. Written as DNA, the CDR3 is TGTGCCAGCAGTGCTTGGACAGCGAGTGAAAAACTGTTTTTT.

The V and J genes are TRBV6-6 and TRBJ1-1; D remains ambiguous. The CDR3 spans 14 residues. With 7 bases removed from V and 1 base from J, the gap between germline ends came to 13 bases. Germline V gene lookup returns CDR1 MNHNY and CDR2 SVGAGI (reference sequence). CDR3 loop: CASTPRSGNTEAFF. The DNA of the CDR3 is TGTGCCAGCACCCCCCGGTCTGGGAACACTGAAGCTTTCTTT.